The clone carrying this T cell receptor (beta chain) came up once. The data were produced by immunoSEQ multiplex PCR, yet TCRdb's version contains in-frame clones alone and is incomplete. The sample lists a few hundred thousand clones, roughly 85% occurring once. Germline V gives CDR1 SQVTM, CDR2 ANQGSEA. Trimming left V 4 bases short and J 11 bases short, with 26 bases between. The CDR3 length is 15 residues. These data originate in a study of blood T cell repertoires in COVID-19. This receptor was identified in a woman aged 18-30 years with acute or convalescent COVID-19. Sequences were obtained from peripheral blood. The genes are TRBV29-1 and TRBJ1-1; D is undetermined. This CDR3 reads CSVANHGGSTMRAFF. For the CDR3, the DNA is TGCAGCGTTGCTAATCATGGAGGGTCGACTATGAGGGCTTTCTTT.